Listed below are T cell receptor beta chains from one sample, sequenced in a study of blood T cells in healthy people across ages. From the 5' RACE reads, TCRdb called clonotypes with MiXCR, one entry per CDR3 protein. Here the sample spans 1,500,000 or so distinct CDR3 sequences, approximately 60% being singletons. Material for sequencing was blood. The receptors originated from a man younger than 35 in good health. Each CDR3 is given with its conserved first and last residue. Fields, in order: J gene, clone size, D gene, V gene, CDR3 DNA, CDR3 protein. A D gene is named only where the DNA matches it firmly. Not all rows give a size; the values are once, few, many and, for expanded clones, a class.

j_call: TRBJ2-7
clone_size: -
d_call: -
v_call: TRBV20-1
cdr3_nt: TGCAGTGCTAGGGTCTTAGCGAGCTCCTACGAGCAGTACTTC
cdr3_aa: CSARVLASSYEQYF

j_call: TRBJ1-1
clone_size: few
d_call: -
v_call: TRBV11-2
cdr3_nt: TGTGCCAGCAGCCCCAGCGGGAGGGCGGGCACTGAAGCTTTCTTT
cdr3_aa: CASSPSGRAGTEAFF

j_call: TRBJ2-7
clone_size: -
d_call: -
v_call: TRBV7-2
cdr3_nt: TGTGCCCTGGGATACGGACGCAGTTACGAGCAGTACTTC
cdr3_aa: CALGYGRSYEQYF

j_call: TRBJ2-7
clone_size: -
d_call: -
v_call: TRBV4-1
cdr3_nt: TGCGCCAGCAGCCAAGATAGCCTTTTGGGCGAGCAGTACTTC
cdr3_aa: CASSQDSLLGEQYF

j_call: TRBJ2-3
clone_size: -
d_call: TRBD2
v_call: TRBV12-3/TRBV12-4
cdr3_nt: TGTGCCACAGCAAGGGGGGGACTAGCGTATAGCACAGATACGCAGTATTTT
cdr3_aa: CATARGGLAYSTDTQYF

j_call: TRBJ2-5
clone_size: -
d_call: -
v_call: TRBV3-1
cdr3_nt: TGTGCCAGCAGCCAAAAGGCTTCGGCGTCGGGGACCCAGTACTTC
cdr3_aa: CASSQKASASGTQYF

j_call: TRBJ2-7
clone_size: few
d_call: -
v_call: TRBV4-1
cdr3_nt: TGCGCCAGCAGCCACCCTACGAGACAAGGACAGACCGAGCAGTACTTC
cdr3_aa: CASSHPTRQGQTEQYF

j_call: TRBJ2-1
clone_size: -
d_call: -
v_call: TRBV7-8
cdr3_nt: TGTGCCAGCAGCTTAATCGACGGGAGTGGAAATGAGCAGTTCTTC
cdr3_aa: CASSLIDGSGNEQFF

j_call: TRBJ2-3
clone_size: -
d_call: -
v_call: TRBV6-5
cdr3_nt: TGTGCCAGCAGTTACCGACCCTGGGATACGCAGTATTTT
cdr3_aa: CASSYRPWDTQYF

j_call: TRBJ1-2
clone_size: -
d_call: -
v_call: TRBV7-9
cdr3_nt: TGTGCCAGCAGCCGGTCTGATCGGGGAATCTATGGCTACACCTTC
cdr3_aa: CASSRSDRGIYGYTF

j_call: TRBJ2-5
clone_size: -
d_call: -
v_call: TRBV7-2
cdr3_nt: TGTGCCAGCAGCTTAGGGTCTCAAGGAGGGGAGACCCAGTACTTC
cdr3_aa: CASSLGSQGGETQYF

j_call: TRBJ1-6
clone_size: -
d_call: -
v_call: TRBV2
cdr3_nt: TGTGCCAGCAGTGCCCCGAGGGGACTGAATTCACCCCTCCACTTT
cdr3_aa: CASSAPRGLNSPLHF

j_call: TRBJ2-1
clone_size: -
d_call: -
v_call: TRBV20-1
cdr3_nt: TGCAGTGCTAGAGGCGACAGCGGATACAATGAGCAGTTCTTC
cdr3_aa: CSARGDSGYNEQFF

j_call: TRBJ2-1
clone_size: few
d_call: -
v_call: TRBV20-1
cdr3_nt: TGCAGTGCTCTCGTGGGGACCTACAATGAGCAGTTCTTC
cdr3_aa: CSALVGTYNEQFF

j_call: TRBJ2-5
clone_size: -
d_call: -
v_call: TRBV20-1
cdr3_nt: TGCAGTGCTATTGCCGGGCGAGAGACCCAGTACTTC
cdr3_aa: CSAIAGRETQYF

j_call: TRBJ2-7
clone_size: once
d_call: -
v_call: TRBV20-1
cdr3_nt: TGCAGTGCTATACCGCATCTTGACGAGCAGTACTTC
cdr3_aa: CSAIPHLDEQYF

j_call: TRBJ2-3
clone_size: -
d_call: TRBD2
v_call: TRBV12-3/TRBV12-4
cdr3_nt: TGTGCCAGCAGTCCCTGGACTAGACGGAGAGCAGATACGCAGTATTTT
cdr3_aa: CASSPWTRRRADTQYF

j_call: TRBJ2-3
clone_size: once
d_call: TRBD1
v_call: TRBV13
cdr3_nt: TGTGCCAGCACGACAGGGTTCACAGATACGCAGTATTTT
cdr3_aa: CASTTGFTDTQYF

j_call: TRBJ1-5
clone_size: -
d_call: -
v_call: TRBV20-1
cdr3_nt: TGCAGTGCTAGACGAAACAGGAATCAGCCCCAGCATTTT
cdr3_aa: CSARRNRNQPQHF

j_call: TRBJ2-1
clone_size: -
d_call: -
v_call: TRBV4-1
cdr3_nt: TGCGCCAGCAGCCCGCATTGGGGAGGAAACAATGAGCAGTTCTTC
cdr3_aa: CASSPHWGGNNEQFF

j_call: TRBJ2-7
clone_size: -
d_call: -
v_call: TRBV20-1
cdr3_nt: TGCAGTGCCGGAACCTACTACGAGCAGTACTTC
cdr3_aa: CSAGTYYEQYF

j_call: TRBJ1-1
clone_size: -
d_call: -
v_call: TRBV7-9
cdr3_nt: TGTGCCAGCAGCACGGGACTTCCTAACACTGAAGCTTTCTTT
cdr3_aa: CASSTGLPNTEAFF

j_call: TRBJ2-3
clone_size: -
d_call: -
v_call: TRBV12-3/TRBV12-4
cdr3_nt: TGTGCCAGCAGGACCATGGGCACAGATACGCAGTATTTT
cdr3_aa: CASRTMGTDTQYF

j_call: TRBJ2-1
clone_size: -
d_call: -
v_call: TRBV5-1
cdr3_nt: TGCGCCAGCAGCTTGGTCCCTATGGGGAAGGGTAATGGGCAGTTCTTC
cdr3_aa: CASSLVPMGKGNGQFF

j_call: TRBJ2-5
clone_size: -
d_call: -
v_call: TRBV20-1
cdr3_nt: TGCAGTGCTAGGGATTATAGGAACCAAGAGACCCAGTACTTC
cdr3_aa: CSARDYRNQETQYF

j_call: TRBJ2-7
clone_size: -
d_call: -
v_call: TRBV5-5
cdr3_nt: TGTGCCAGCAGCTTGGGGGAATCGACCTACGAGCAGTACTTC
cdr3_aa: CASSLGESTYEQYF

j_call: TRBJ2-5
clone_size: few
d_call: -
v_call: TRBV20-1
cdr3_nt: TGCAGTGCTAGAGAACCACCCTTAGGGGAGACCCAGTACTTC
cdr3_aa: CSAREPPLGETQYF

j_call: TRBJ2-5
clone_size: once
d_call: -
v_call: TRBV3-1
cdr3_nt: TGTGCCAGCAGCCAAGATCTGGATCCTTGGGGGGAGACCCAGTACTTC
cdr3_aa: CASSQDLDPWGETQYF

j_call: TRBJ1-4
clone_size: many
d_call: -
v_call: TRBV4-1
cdr3_nt: TGCGCCAGCAGCCAAGATGACAGACCGGGGCCCCTTGGGGTGTTTTTT
cdr3_aa: CASSQDDRPGPLGVFF

j_call: TRBJ2-7
clone_size: few
d_call: TRBD1
v_call: TRBV7-9
cdr3_nt: TGTGCCAGCAGCTTAAACGGGGACAGCGCTATGAAGCAGTACTTC
cdr3_aa: CASSLNGDSAMKQYF

j_call: TRBJ2-5
clone_size: few
d_call: TRBD1
v_call: TRBV2
cdr3_nt: TGTGCCAGCACAAGCCGAGGACAGGGAAAAGAGACCCAGTACTTC
cdr3_aa: CASTSRGQGKETQYF

j_call: TRBJ1-5
clone_size: -
d_call: TRBD1
v_call: TRBV6-2/TRBV6-3
cdr3_nt: TGTGCCAGCAGTTACGGGACAGCGCAGCAGCCCCAGCATTTT
cdr3_aa: CASSYGTAQQPQHF

j_call: TRBJ1-1
clone_size: once
d_call: -
v_call: TRBV6-1
cdr3_nt: TGTGCCACCAGGCAACGGGAAAAGAACACTGAAGCTTTCTTT
cdr3_aa: CATRQREKNTEAFF

j_call: TRBJ2-5
clone_size: -
d_call: -
v_call: TRBV7-8
cdr3_nt: TGTGCCAGCAGCTTCAGCACAGGTCCAGAGACCCAGTACTTC
cdr3_aa: CASSFSTGPETQYF

j_call: TRBJ1-2
clone_size: few
d_call: -
v_call: TRBV7-2
cdr3_nt: TGTGCCAGCAGCCGACTCGGGACCAGCTATGGCTACACCTTC
cdr3_aa: CASSRLGTSYGYTF

j_call: TRBJ1-4
clone_size: -
d_call: -
v_call: TRBV4-1
cdr3_nt: TGCGCCAGCAGCCAGGCCTGGGGGGGTTCAACTAATGAAAAACTGTTTTTT
cdr3_aa: CASSQAWGGSTNEKLFF

j_call: TRBJ2-1
clone_size: -
d_call: -
v_call: TRBV5-4
cdr3_nt: TGTGCCAGCAGCTTGATTGGTTTAGGGGAGGACAATGAGCAGTTCTTC
cdr3_aa: CASSLIGLGEDNEQFF

j_call: TRBJ1-4
clone_size: few
d_call: -
v_call: TRBV29-1
cdr3_nt: TGCAGCGCCTCGACAGGTTTGGGTGAAAAACTGTTTTTT
cdr3_aa: CSASTGLGEKLFF

j_call: TRBJ2-3
clone_size: few
d_call: TRBD2
v_call: TRBV4-1
cdr3_nt: TGCGCCAGCAGCCAACACCCATTGAGGACTAGCGGACAGAGCACAGATACGCAGTATTTT
cdr3_aa: CASSQHPLRTSGQSTDTQYF

j_call: TRBJ2-1
clone_size: -
d_call: TRBD2
v_call: TRBV11-2
cdr3_nt: TGTGCCAGCAGCCCCGGGACTAGCGGGGGGCTATACAATGAGCAGTTCTTC
cdr3_aa: CASSPGTSGGLYNEQFF

j_call: TRBJ2-7
clone_size: once
d_call: TRBD1
v_call: TRBV4-3
cdr3_nt: TGCGCCAGCAGCCAAGATGCTAGGACAGGATCCACCTACGAGCAGTACTTC
cdr3_aa: CASSQDARTGSTYEQYF

j_call: TRBJ2-3
clone_size: -
d_call: -
v_call: TRBV2
cdr3_nt: TGTGCCAGCAGGACAGCTAGCACAGATACGCAGTATTTT
cdr3_aa: CASRTASTDTQYF